These T cell receptor beta chains were read from a single sample in a study of shared clonotypes between healthy human individuals. Method: immunoSEQ multiplex PCR; TCRdb's copy keeps in-frame clones and lacks some. Seen here are 1.5 million to 1.9 million clones, around 98% observed once, and the top ten hold approximately 0.44%. The sequencing sample was made of naive CD4+ T cells sorted from blood. The source of these receptors is a man aged 30 to 39 in good health. The CDR3 runs from the conserved cysteine through the conserved F or W. D genes are given only for firm matches. Only some rows state a clone size, as once, few, many or a class for expanded clones.

d_call j_call v_call clone_size cdr3_nt cdr3_aa
- TRBJ2-1 TRBV19 - TGTGCCAGTACCCCTCACTTGGGCGGTGAGCAGTTCTTC CASTPHLGGEQFF
- TRBJ2-7 TRBV19 - TGTGCCAGTAGTATTTCTTGGGGGGGGCCCCCCTACGAGCAGTACTTC CASSISWGGPPYEQYF
TRBD2 TRBJ2-7 TRBV28 - TGTGCCAGCAGCCGCACCGGGACTAGCGGGTTCTACGAGCAGTACTTC CASSRTGTSGFYEQYF
TRBD1 TRBJ2-7 TRBV27 - TGTGCCAGCAGCCCCGACAGGGGGCTTGCGCGGAGGTCCTACGAGCAGTACTTC CASSPDRGLARRSYEQYF
- TRBJ2-7 TRBV6-1 - TGTGCCAGCAGCGGTGGGCGGGACAGCTCCTACGAGCAGTACTTC CASSGGRDSSYEQYF
- TRBJ1-4 TRBV7-6 - TGTGCCAGCAGCTTACCCGAGAGGGGCGGTAGTGAAAAACTGTTTTTT CASSLPERGGSEKLFF
TRBD2 TRBJ2-5 TRBV6-4 - TGTGCCAGCAGTGAAGTAGCGGGGCTACAAGAGACCCAGTACTTC CASSEVAGLQETQYF
TRBD1 TRBJ1-1 TRBV7-9 - TGTGCCAGCAGCCCTAACCGGGACAGGGGATCTGAAGCTTTCTTT CASSPNRDRGSEAFF
- TRBJ2-1 TRBV28 - TGTGCCAGCAGTTCATTCGCCGGCCAGCTCGCCTCCTACAATGAGCAGTTCTTC CASSSFAGQLASYNEQFF
TRBD2 TRBJ2-3 TRBV5-1 - TGCGCCAGCAGCTTGCCTAGCGGGAGGGAGGATACGCAGTATTTT CASSLPSGREDTQYF
TRBD1 TRBJ2-5 TRBV7-6 - TGTGCCAGCAGCTTGGACAGGGGGCGCTCGGAGACCCAGTACTTC CASSLDRGRSETQYF
- TRBJ2-7 TRBV10-2 - TGCGCCAGCGGACGGGACATTTTTTACGAGCAGTACTTC CASGRDIFYEQYF
- TRBJ1-1 TRBV5-4 - TGTGCCAGCAGCTTGGTGGGGCCTGCGGGACTAAACACTGAAGCTTTCTTT CASSLVGPAGLNTEAFF
- TRBJ2-7 TRBV7-2 - TGTGCCAGCAGCGAAACCTCGGCTTACGAGCAGTACTTC CASSETSAYEQYF
- TRBJ2-6 TRBV7-2 - TGTGCCAGCAGCTTAAGGGGAGGCCTTAGAGCTGGGGCCAACGTCCTGACTTTC CASSLRGGLRAGANVLTF
- TRBJ1-3 TRBV2 once TGTGCCAGCAGTGAGGCCACGCCGGCGGACACCATATATTTT CASSEATPADTIYF
- TRBJ2-1 TRBV18 - TGTGCCAGCTCACCACCAAGCTACAATGAGCAGTTCTTC CASSPPSYNEQFF
- TRBJ1-5 TRBV6-1 - TGTGCCAGCGGCTGGGACGTTCGGCCCCAGCATTTT CASGWDVRPQHF
- TRBJ2-7 TRBV15 - TGTGCCACCAGCAGAGTAGGGGTCGAGCAGTACTTC CATSRVGVEQYF
TRBD2 TRBJ2-5 TRBV9 - TGTGCCAGCAGCACCGGCGGGGGGCTAGGTCCGGAGACCCAGTACTTC CASSTGGGLGPETQYF
- TRBJ2-2 TRBV4-1 - TGCGCCAGCAGCCATCTTTTTCGCGGGAACACCGGGGAGCTGTTTTTT CASSHLFRGNTGELFF
- TRBJ1-4 TRBV30 - TGTGCCTGGAGTGCGCAGGGCATGTACGAAAAACTGTTTTTT CAWSAQGMYEKLFF
TRBD2 TRBJ2-6 TRBV5-4 - TGTGCCAGCAGCTTGGTTATGGGCGGGAGCCCTCCCTCTGGGGCCAACGTCCTGACTTTC CASSLVMGGSPPSGANVLTF
- TRBJ2-1 TRBV18 once TGTGCCAGCTCACCTCCCCCTACATACAATGAGCAGTTCTTC CASSPPPTYNEQFF
TRBD2 TRBJ2-3 TRBV7-6 - TGTGCCAGCAGCTTATCTAAAGGCGGGAGGAAAACTAGCACAGATACGCAGTATTTT CASSLSKGGRKTSTDTQYF
- TRBJ2-3 TRBV7-2 - TGTGCCAGCAGCTTAGGGACGTGGACAGATACGCAGTATTTT CASSLGTWTDTQYF
- TRBJ1-1 TRBV2 - TGTGCCAGCGGACGGGGGGGGAAAGCTTTCTTT CASGRGGKAFF
- TRBJ1-4 TRBV30 - TGTGCCTGGGGGTCACAGCGAGAAAAACTGTTTTTT CAWGSQREKLFF
- TRBJ2-3 TRBV5-1 - TGCGCCAGCAGCTTGGAGGCCTCTCGCACAGATACGCAGTATTTT CASSLEASRTDTQYF
TRBD1 TRBJ2-5 TRBV5-4 - TGTGCCAGCAGCTTGGCCGAAAAGACAGGGACACGGGAGACCCAGTACTTC CASSLAEKTGTRETQYF
- TRBJ1-2 TRBV27 - TGTGCCAGCCGGGTAGCAGCGGAATACTATGGCTACACCTTC CASRVAAEYYGYTF
- TRBJ1-1 TRBV11-2 - TGTGCCAGCAGCTTAGAGTGGTCGATGACAGGGAACACTGAAGCTTTCTTT CASSLEWSMTGNTEAFF
- TRBJ1-1 TRBV5-1 - TGCGCCAGCAGCTTGGCCCCTATGCAGGTTGAAGCTTTCTTT CASSLAPMQVEAFF
- TRBJ2-2 TRBV29-1 - TGCAGCGTTGTTGGCAGACTTTCTGGGGAGCTGTTTTTT CSVVGRLSGELFF
TRBD1 TRBJ2-7 TRBV5-4 - TGTGCCAGCAGTCAACAGGGGACCTACGAGCAGTACTTC CASSQQGTYEQYF
- TRBJ2-5 TRBV7-7 - TGTGCTAGCAGCTTCGGTATACGGGAGACCCAGTACTTC CASSFGIRETQYF
- TRBJ2-7 TRBV28 - TGTGCCAGCAGTTTAGCAAGTTGGACCTACGAGCAGTACTTC CASSLASWTYEQYF
- TRBJ2-3 TRBV29-1 - TGCAGCGTTGTAGCTTTGGGGTTTGGGGGTGTGGCAGGAAGCACAGATACGCAGTATTTT CSVVALGFGGVAGSTDTQYF
TRBD2 TRBJ2-7 TRBV6-5 - TGTGCCAGCAGTTCCCCACTAGCGGGTACCCCCTACGAGCAGTACTTC CASSSPLAGTPYEQYF
TRBD1 TRBJ2-4 TRBV27 - TGTGCCAGCAGTGTAAGACAGGGGAGCTTTTTTCAGTACTTC CASSVRQGSFFQYF
- TRBJ2-1 TRBV7-9 - TGTGCCAGCAGCTTAGTAAGGGGTTTAGACAATGAGCAGTTCTTC CASSLVRGLDNEQFF
TRBD1 TRBJ2-2 TRBV5-1 - TGCGCCAGCAGCTTGGGTCAGGGGGACACCGGGGAGCTGTTTTTT CASSLGQGDTGELFF
- TRBJ2-3 TRBV10-1 - TGCGCCAGCAGTGAAGTAAGCACAGATACGCAGTATTTT CASSEVSTDTQYF
TRBD2 TRBJ2-1 TRBV9 - TGTGCCAGCAGCGTTGACCAGCGGGGATACAATGAGCAGTTCTTC CASSVDQRGYNEQFF
TRBD2 TRBJ2-1 TRBV5-1 - TGCGCCAGCAGCTGGCCGGGACTAGCGGGAGCCGACAATGAGCAGTTCTTC CASSWPGLAGADNEQFF
- TRBJ2-1 TRBV4-3 - TGCGCCAGCAGATACTACGACACAGCAGGATACAATGAGCAGTTCTTC CASRYYDTAGYNEQFF
- TRBJ1-1 TRBV19 - TGTGCCAGTCTCCTCCGGGGCACTAGCAGGAACACTGAAGCTTTCTTT CASLLRGTSRNTEAFF
TRBD2 TRBJ2-5 TRBV25-1 - TGTGCCAGCAGTGAAAATAGCGGGAGGGCCTCAGAGACCCAGTACTTC CASSENSGRASETQYF
- TRBJ2-1 TRBV10-3 - TGTGCCATCCTACAGGGAAGCAACAATGAGCAGTTCTTC CAILQGSNNEQFF
- TRBJ1-4 TRBV11-2 - TGTGCCAGCGGTCGTGGGGCCGGGGAAAAACTGTTTTTT CASGRGAGEKLFF
- TRBJ1-1 TRBV7-9 - TGTGCCAGCAGCCCCTTAGCCGCCGGGGGGCTGGCTTTCTTT CASSPLAAGGLAFF
- TRBJ1-1 TRBV19 - TGTGCCAGTAGTATCGGCCAGCCGAACACTGAAGCTTTCTTT CASSIGQPNTEAFF
- TRBJ2-5 TRBV20-1 once TGCAGTGCTCCTAGAGGGGAGACCCAGTACTTC CSAPRGETQYF
TRBD2 TRBJ2-1 TRBV18 - TGTGCCAGCTCATTTTTGCGGGAGTATGAGCAGTTCTTC CASSFLREYEQFF
- TRBJ2-1 TRBV5-4 - TGTGCCAGCAGCGGGCTACCGAACTCCTACAATGAGCAGTTCTTC CASSGLPNSYNEQFF
- TRBJ2-7 TRBV27 - TGTGCCAGCAGTCCTCTCGGGGGCGAGCAGTACTTC CASSPLGGEQYF
TRBD1 TRBJ2-7 TRBV5-1 once TGCGCCAGCAAGAGGCAGGGGGCGTCCTACGAGCAGTACTTC CASKRQGASYEQYF
- TRBJ2-1 TRBV11-3 - TGTGCCAGCAGCCCCTTACGGGGCTCCTACAATGAGCAGTTCTTC CASSPLRGSYNEQFF
TRBD2 TRBJ2-7 TRBV7-2 - TGTGCCAGCAGCTTAGTGCGGGAGGGGGAGCAGTACTTC CASSLVREGEQYF
TRBD2 TRBJ2-3 TRBV6-4 - TGTGCCAGCAGTCGAGGGGAGGGTGATACGCAGTATTTT CASSRGEGDTQYF